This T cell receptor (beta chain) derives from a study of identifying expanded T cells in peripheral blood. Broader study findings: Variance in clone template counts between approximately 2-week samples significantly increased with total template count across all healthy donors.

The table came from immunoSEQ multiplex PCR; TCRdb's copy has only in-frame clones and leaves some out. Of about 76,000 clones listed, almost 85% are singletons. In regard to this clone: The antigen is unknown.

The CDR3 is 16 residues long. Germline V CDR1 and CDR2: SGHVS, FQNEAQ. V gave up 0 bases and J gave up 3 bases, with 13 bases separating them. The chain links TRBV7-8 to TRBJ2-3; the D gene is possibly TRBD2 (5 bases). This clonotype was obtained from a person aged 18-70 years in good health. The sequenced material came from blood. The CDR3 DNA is TGTGCCAGCAGCTTAGCGGCGGGCACGACTACAGATACGCAGTATTTT. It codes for CASSLAAGTTTDTQYF.